This entry features one T cell receptor beta chain sequence. This entry comes from a study of T cell changes during pregnancy in multiple sclerosis. In germline, CDR1 is SEHNR, CDR2 FQNEAQ (reference sequence). This CDR3 is 13 amino acids long. V lost 5 bases to trimming and J lost 3 bases, with 10 bases between them. Repertoires were generated with immunoSEQ multiplex PCR, while TCRdb's copy carries only in-frame clones and drops some. The data contain about 68,000 clones, 90% of them singletons. The TCR comes from a female donor with multiple sclerosis, enrolled in a pregnancy study. This sequence joins TRBV7-9 and TRBJ1-2, with D possibly being TRBD1 (5 bases). Sample: peripheral blood, taken in the third trimester of pregnancy. CDR3 nucleotide sequence: TGTGCCAGCAGCCTCAGGGACTACTATGGCTACACCTTC. It encodes CASSLRDYYGYTF.